This is a list of T cell receptor beta chains from one sample in a study of vaccination and CD4 T cells after COVID-19. TCRdb passed the PCR reads through MiXCR, listing each CDR3 protein once. In the table there are about 6,900 distinct CDR3 sequences, more than 45% of which are singletons. These TCRs' antigens remain unknown. Sequencing input: CD4+ T cells from blood, cultured in vitro. Receptors were obtained from a human donor in good health. Both conserved end residues are part of each CDR3. A D gene is named only where the DNA matches it firmly. Some rows mark clone size as missing; the rest say once, few, many or name a class of expanded clone.

.	.	TRBV7-9	TRBJ1-2	TGTGCCAGCAGCCCCTCCGGGGGGCTCGGCTATGGCTACACCTTC	CASSPSGGLGYGYTF
.	TRBD2	TRBV30	TRBJ2-2	TGTGCCGAGGGTCCCGCGACTAGCGGGATGAGCGGGGAGCTGTTTTTT	CAEGPATSGMSGELFF
few	.	TRBV20-1	TRBJ2-2	TGCAGTGCTCACCAAGGGGGCGCGGGGACCGGGGAGCTGTTTTTT	CSAHQGGAGTGELFF
.	.	TRBV28	TRBJ2-7	TGTGCCAGCAGTTCCCGGGGGACAGCGGTTTACGAGCAGTACTTC	CASSSRGTAVYEQYF
.	TRBD1	TRBV5-1	TRBJ1-2	TGCGCCAGCAGCTTGGACAGGGGTGGGTATGGCTACACCTTC	CASSLDRGGYGYTF
.	TRBD1	TRBV7-2	TRBJ1-4	TGTGCCAGCAGCCCCACAGGGGTACCTAATGAAAAACTGTTTTTT	CASSPTGVPNEKLFF
few	TRBD2	TRBV19	TRBJ2-3	TGTGCCAGTAGTCGGCGGGAGGCAGATACGCAGTATTTT	CASSRREADTQYF
.	TRBD2	TRBV19	TRBJ2-5	TGTGCCAGTAGTATGACTAGCGGGCTGTACCAAGAGACCCAGTACTTC	CASSMTSGLYQETQYF
.	.	TRBV27	TRBJ2-3	TGTGCCAGCAGCATCGTGGGTCGCACAGATACGCAGTATTTT	CASSIVGRTDTQYF
few	TRBD2	TRBV5-8	TRBJ2-1	TGTGCCAGCAGCCTCGGTAGCGGGTTATCCTACAATGAGCAGTTCTTC	CASSLGSGLSYNEQFF
.	.	TRBV2	TRBJ1-5	TGTGCCAGCGGCAGGGGTAGGGGCAATCAGCCCCAGCATTTT	CASGRGRGNQPQHF
.	.	TRBV27	TRBJ2-1	TGTGCCAACCCCCCCGTCGTTGGCCGTGGTGAGCAGTTCTTC	CANPPVVGRGEQFF
few	.	TRBV6-5	TRBJ1-5	TGTGCCAGCAGTTACTCGCCCGGGGGCGGTCAGCCCCAGCATTTT	CASSYSPGGGQPQHF
.	TRBD1	TRBV2	TRBJ1-6	TGTGCCAGCAGTGAATGGGACAGGGAGGTATCCCTCCACTTT	CASSEWDREVSLHF
.	.	TRBV30	TRBJ2-7	TGTGCCTGGAAAAAGCGGAGGAGCTCCTACGAGCAGTACTTC	CAWKKRRSSYEQYF
.	.	TRBV27	TRBJ1-1	TGTGCCAGCAGGGAGAGGGCGAACACTGAAGCTTTCTTT	CASRERANTEAFF
.	.	TRBV7-9	TRBJ2-5	TGTGCCAGCAGCCCGAATCTTCGGGACTCGGGGTACCAGTACTTC	CASSPNLRDSGYQYF
.	TRBD1	TRBV7-9	TRBJ1-5	TGTGCCAGCAGCTTAGCCGGGACAGGGTGGAATCAGCCCCAGCATTTT	CASSLAGTGWNQPQHF
.	.	TRBV20-1	TRBJ1-5	TGCAGTGCTAGTCTCGGCGGAGACAATCAGCCCCAGCATTTT	CSASLGGDNQPQHF
few	.	TRBV27	TRBJ1-2	TGTGCCAGCAGTTCGGTACGGTGGCAGGCGGATGGCTACACCTTC	CASSSVRWQADGYTF
.	.	TRBV18	TRBJ2-5	TGTGCCAGCTCACCACTTGACACCGGGGAGACCCAGTACTTC	CASSPLDTGETQYF
.	.	TRBV6-5	TRBJ1-1	TGTGCCAGCAGTTACGATCGTCAGAGTGAAGCTTTCTTT	CASSYDRQSEAFF
few	.	TRBV27	TRBJ1-5	TGTGCCAGCAGTTTAGCCGGAGGCAATCAGCCCCAGCATTTT	CASSLAGGNQPQHF
.	.	TRBV6-1	TRBJ2-1	TGTGCCAGCAGCTGGAAAAACAATGAGCAGTTCTTC	CASSWKNNEQFF
once	TRBD1	TRBV5-4	TRBJ1-1	TGTGCCAGCAGTCCTCCGGGACAGCTGAACACTGAAGCTTTCTTT	CASSPPGQLNTEAFF
.	TRBD1	TRBV30	TRBJ1-5	TGTGCCTGGAACCCGAAGACAGGGGGCGATCAGCCCCAGCATTTT	CAWNPKTGGDQPQHF
.	.	TRBV12-3/TRBV12-4	TRBJ1-1	TGTGCCAGCAGTTTACGGAGTGAAGCTTTCTTT	CASSLRSEAFF
.	TRBD1	TRBV2	TRBJ1-4	TGTGCCAGCAGCCTAGACAGGGGGAATGAAAAACTGTTTTTT	CASSLDRGNEKLFF
few	.	TRBV15	TRBJ1-1	TGTGCCACCAGCAGAGATTGGGCTGGGAGGACTGAAGCTTTCTTT	CATSRDWAGRTEAFF
.	TRBD1	TRBV6-5	TRBJ1-4	TGTGCCAGCAGTTCAGGGGGTAATGAAAAACTGTTTTTT	CASSSGGNEKLFF
.	.	TRBV6-5	TRBJ1-3	.	CASSYSTFGAGLQGIGNTIYF
.	.	TRBV19	TRBJ1-1	TGTGCCAGTAGTATCCCCCAGACCGGCGGAACTGAAGCTTTCTTT	CASSIPQTGGTEAFF
.	.	TRBV6-5	TRBJ2-5	TGTGCCAGCAGTTACGACAGGGAGACCCAGTACTTC	CASSYDRETQYF
.	TRBD1	TRBV15	TRBJ1-5	TGTGCCACCTCTTCAGGGGACAGCAGCAATCAGCCCCAGCATTTT	CATSSGDSSNQPQHF
.	TRBD2	TRBV7-6	TRBJ2-7	TGTGCCAGCAGCTTAGCTGGGACTAGCGGGGCGACCGAGCAGTACTTC	CASSLAGTSGATEQYF
.	.	TRBV6-4	TRBJ1-1	TGTGCCAGCAGTGTCGCCCCGAGCACTGAAGCTTTCTTT	CASSVAPSTEAFF
few	TRBD2	TRBV20-1	TRBJ2-7	TGCAGTGCCGAGCAACCTAGCGGGAGGGTCTCCGAGCAGTACTTC	CSAEQPSGRVSEQYF
once	.	TRBV15	TRBJ1-3	TGTGCCACCAGCAGAGATGTTTTGCCTGGAAACACCATATATTTT	CATSRDVLPGNTIYF
.	.	TRBV10-1	TRBJ2-4	TGCGCCAGCAGTGAGCGAGGGGACATTCAGTACTTC	CASSERGDIQYF
.	.	TRBV7-2	TRBJ1-5	TGTGCCAGCAGCTTAGGGCCAGTTAGCAATCAGCCCCAGCATTTT	CASSLGPVSNQPQHF
few	.	TRBV20-1	TRBJ1-5	TGCAGTGCAGGGACCGCTTATAGCAATCAGCCCCAGCATTTT	CSAGTAYSNQPQHF
.	.	TRBV19	TRBJ2-5	TGTGCCAGTAGTATAGGTAGCGCAGAGACCCAGTACTTC	CASSIGSAETQYF
few	TRBD1	TRBV6-1	TRBJ1-5	TGTGCCAGCAGAAATCTAGGGACAGGGCCGGAAGGTCAGCCCCAGCATTTT	CASRNLGTGPEGQPQHF
.	TRBD1	TRBV20-1	TRBJ1-6	TGCAGTGCGGCGCCGGGACAGCGGAATTCACCCCTCCACTTT	CSAAPGQRNSPLHF
.	.	TRBV6-1	TRBJ1-1	TGTGCCAGCAGTGAAGGGGTCACAATGAACACTGAAGCTTTCTTT	CASSEGVTMNTEAFF
few	TRBD1	TRBV6-5	TRBJ1-6	TGTGCCAGCAGTTACCTAAAAATTGGACAGGGCGCTTATTCACCCCTCCACTTT	CASSYLKIGQGAYSPLHF
.	TRBD1	TRBV6-1	TRBJ1-1	TGTGCCAGCAGTCGCCCTACTAAGACAGGGGAGAACACTGAAGCTTTCTTT	CASSRPTKTGENTEAFF
.	TRBD2	TRBV15	TRBJ2-1	TGTGCCACCAGCAGGGAGACTAGCGGGAGGGCAACCGACAATGAGCAGTTCTTC	CATSRETSGRATDNEQFF
.	.	TRBV20-1	TRBJ2-3	TGCAGTGCTAATCGGGGCCCAGATACGCAGTATTTT	CSANRGPDTQYF